The clone carrying this T cell receptor (beta chain) has just a few counts. The data were taken from a study of read filtering for tumor transcriptome and immune sequencing. Study at large: TCR-mapped reads were about 4.05 to 10.27 million with IR-seq versus about 75 to 1,400 with RNA-seq.

From roughly 390 ng of RNA, a library with molecular barcoded alpha/delta and beta/gamma adaptors was made. TCRdb ran MiXCR on the reads and lists one entry per CDR3 protein. The sample records some 130,000 distinct CDR3 sequences, around 14% being singletons. The receptor was derived from a donor over 35 with multiple myeloma. Sequenced: a population of CD138-negative cells sorted from bone marrow.

The CDR3 region is CASSSGQGGSWLEQYF. CDR3 bases: TGTGCCAGCAGCTCAGGACAGGGAGGAAGTTGGCTTGAGCAGTACTTC. The chain is built from TRBV6-5 and TRBJ2-7; 8 positions agree with TRBD1. Looked up from germline, CDR1 is MNHEY and CDR2 is SVGAGI. CDR3 length equals 16 residues. V lost 6 bases and J lost 7; bases outside the gene matches: 17.